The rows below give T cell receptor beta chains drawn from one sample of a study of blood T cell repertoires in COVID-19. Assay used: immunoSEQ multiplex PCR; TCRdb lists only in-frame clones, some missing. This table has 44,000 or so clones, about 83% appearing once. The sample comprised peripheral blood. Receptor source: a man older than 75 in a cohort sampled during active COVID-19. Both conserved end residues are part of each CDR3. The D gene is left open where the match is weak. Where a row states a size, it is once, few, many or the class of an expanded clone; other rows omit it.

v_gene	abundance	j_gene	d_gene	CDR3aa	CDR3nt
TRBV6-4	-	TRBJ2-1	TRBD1	CASRGQGKPEFYNEQFF	TGTGCCAGCAGGGGACAGGGAAAACCCGAATTTTACAATGAGCAGTTCTTC
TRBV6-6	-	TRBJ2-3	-	CASRRQGSGVGTDTQYF	TGTGCCAGCAGACGACAGGGTTCGGGGGTAGGCACAGATACGCAGTATTTT
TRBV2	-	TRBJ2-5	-	CASSKDRQETQYF	TGTGCCAGCAGCAAGGACAGACAAGAGACCCAGTACTTC
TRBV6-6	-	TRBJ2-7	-	CASSYSPESYEQYF	TGTGCCAGCAGTTACTCCCCGGAGTCCTACGAGCAGTACTTC
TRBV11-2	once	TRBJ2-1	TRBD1	CASSPRDRGNEQFF	TGTGCCAGCAGCCCCCGGGACAGGGGTAATGAGCAGTTCTTC
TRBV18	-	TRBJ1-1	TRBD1	CASSPWDRGNTEAFF	TGTGCCAGCTCACCATGGGACAGGGGGAACACTGAAGCTTTCTTT
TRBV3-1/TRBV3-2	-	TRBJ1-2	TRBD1	CASSPYRAGGGNYGYTF	TGTGCCAGCAGCCCCTACCGGGCAGGGGGTGGGAACTATGGCTACACCTTC
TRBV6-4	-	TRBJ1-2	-	CASSEQGNGYTF	TGTGCCAGCAGTGAACAGGGTAATGGCTACACCTTC
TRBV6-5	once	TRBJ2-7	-	CASSAGEASYEQYF	TGTGCCAGCAGCGCCGGGGAGGCCTCCTACGAGCAGTACTTC
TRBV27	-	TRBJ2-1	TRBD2	CASSPNPTSGSFFGAIDNEQFF	TGTGCCAGCAGTCCCAACCCGACTAGCGGGAGCTTCTTTGGGGCCATTGACAATGAGCAGTTCTTC
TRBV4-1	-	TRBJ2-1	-	CASSQVPGVNNEQFF	TGCGCCAGCAGCCAAGTCCCGGGGGTGAACAATGAGCAGTTCTTC
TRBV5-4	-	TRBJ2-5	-	CASTPGGDRVGETQYF	TGTGCCAGCACGCCGGGGGGGGACAGAGTTGGAGAGACCCAGTACTTC
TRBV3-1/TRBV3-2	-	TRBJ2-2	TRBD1	CASSQVRGHAGELFF	TGTGCCAGCAGCCAAGTCAGGGGGCACGCCGGGGAGCTGTTTTTT
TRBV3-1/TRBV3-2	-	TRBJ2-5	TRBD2	CASSQGVSGGHGETQYF	TGTGCCAGCAGCCAAGGCGTTAGCGGGGGTCATGGGGAGACCCAGTACTTC
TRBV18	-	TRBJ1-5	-	CASSPFPRGTNQPQHF	TGTGCCAGCTCACCGTTCCCAAGGGGTACCAATCAGCCCCAGCATTTT
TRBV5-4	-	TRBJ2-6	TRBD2	CASSPLGGATGANVLTF	TGTGCCAGCAGCCCCCTCGGGGGGGCGACTGGGGCCAACGTCCTGACTTTC
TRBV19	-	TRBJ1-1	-	CATSEEGNTEAFF	TGTGCCACCTCAGAGGAAGGGAACACTGAAGCTTTCTTT
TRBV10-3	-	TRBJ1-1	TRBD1	CAISDLAAKTGKAFF	TGTGCCATCAGTGACCTCGCGGCTAAGACAGGGAAAGCTTTCTTT
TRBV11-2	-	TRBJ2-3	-	CASSLSDRHTQYF	TGTGCCAGCAGCTTATCGGACAGACATACGCAGTATTTT
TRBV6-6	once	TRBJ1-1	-	CASSSDTEAFF	TGTGCCAGCAGTTCGGACACTGAAGCTTTCTTT
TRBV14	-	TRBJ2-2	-	CASPRAGGFRGGNTGELFF	TGTGCCAGCCCCCGGGCAGGGGGCTTTCGCGGGGGAAACACCGGGGAGCTGTTTTTT
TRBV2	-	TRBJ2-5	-	CASSTQTGAPGTQYF	TGTGCCAGCAGTACCCAGACTGGGGCGCCGGGGACCCAGTACTTC
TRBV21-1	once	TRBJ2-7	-	CASTPYEQYF	TGTGCCAGCACCCCTTACGAGCAGTACTTC
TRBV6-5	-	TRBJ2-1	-	CASRRDSKYNEQFF	TGTGCCAGCAGACGGGACTCCAAATACAATGAGCAGTTCTTC
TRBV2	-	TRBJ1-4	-	CASSGTGTNGEKLFF	TGTGCCAGCAGTGGAACCGGGACAAACGGTGAAAAACTGTTTTTT
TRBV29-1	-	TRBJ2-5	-	CSARGMLASETQYF	TGCAGCGCCCGGGGGATGCTAGCTTCGGAGACCCAGTACTTC
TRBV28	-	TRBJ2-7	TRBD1	CASSLFFGQGAYEQYF	TGTGCCAGCAGTTTATTTTTCGGACAGGGGGCTTACGAGCAGTACTTC
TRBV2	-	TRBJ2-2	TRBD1	CASSWTGDTGELFF	TGTGCCAGCAGTTGGACAGGGGACACCGGGGAGCTGTTTTTT
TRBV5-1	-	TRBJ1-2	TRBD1	CASSYGTGGDYGYTF	TGCGCCAGCAGCTACGGGACAGGGGGCGACTATGGCTACACCTTC
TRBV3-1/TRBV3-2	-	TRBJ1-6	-	CASSQGGGRGSPLHF	TGTGCCAGCAGCCAAGGGGGGGGGCGCGGATCACCCCTCCACTTT
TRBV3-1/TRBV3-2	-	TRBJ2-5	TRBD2	CASSRGTSGYQETQYF	TGTGCCAGCAGCCGGGGGACTAGCGGGTACCAAGAGACCCAGTACTTC
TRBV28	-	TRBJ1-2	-	CASSPNLGGGGRMGLNYGYTF	TGTGCCAGCAGTCCCAACCTAGGAGGGGGGGGGAGGATGGGACTTAACTATGGCTACACCTTC
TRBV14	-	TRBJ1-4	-	CASSQVQGAEKLFF	TGTGCCAGCAGCCAAGTGCAGGGCGCTGAAAAACTGTTTTTT
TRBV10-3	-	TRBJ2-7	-	CAISERGASYEQYF	TGTGCCATCAGTGAGAGGGGTGCTTCCTACGAGCAGTACTTC
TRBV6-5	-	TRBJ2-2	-	CASSPTNTGELFF	TGTGCCAGCAGTCCTACGAACACCGGGGAGCTGTTTTTT
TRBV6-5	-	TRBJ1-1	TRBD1	CASSPRGRLTEAFF	TGTGCCAGCAGTCCCAGGGGGCGGCTAACTGAAGCTTTCTTT
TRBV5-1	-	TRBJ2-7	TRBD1	CASSGGQGTLYEQYF	TGCGCCAGCAGCGGGGGACAGGGGACCTTATACGAGCAGTACTTC
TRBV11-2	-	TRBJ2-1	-	CASSLERQGFYNEQFF	TGTGCCAGCAGCTTAGAAAGGCAGGGCTTCTACAATGAGCAGTTCTTC
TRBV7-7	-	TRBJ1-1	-	CASSSRENTEAFF	TGTGCCAGCAGCTCACGGGAGAACACTGAAGCTTTCTTT
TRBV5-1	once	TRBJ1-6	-	CASSLHSSYNSPLHF	TGCGCCAGCAGCTTGCACAGCTCCTATAATTCACCCCTCCACTTT